These T cell receptor beta chains were read from a single sample in a study of CD8 T cells in ankylosing spondylitis. Using its own MiXCR run on the 5' RACE reads, TCRdb lists one record per CDR3 protein. This sample has 650,000 to 800,000 distinct CDR3 sequences, with under 20% found just once. Sequences were obtained from blood, either unsorted or a sorted T cell fraction (not recorded which). These receptors were obtained from a male donor with ankylosing spondylitis. Both conserved end residues are part of each CDR3. D genes are given only for firm matches. Clone size is stated in some rows and not others, as once, few, many or a class when expanded.

d_gene | j_gene | abundance | v_gene | CDR3nt | CDR3aa
TRBD1 | TRBJ2-7 | few | TRBV7-8 | TGTGCCAGCAGCTCGACAGGGGGCCACGAGCAGTACTTC | CASSSTGGHEQYF
TRBD2 | TRBJ2-3 | many | TRBV4-2 | TGTGCCAGCAGCCAAGTTCGCCTGGGACTAGCGGGAGCGACCACAGATACGCAGTATTTT | CASSQVRLGLAGATTDTQYF
TRBD2 | TRBJ2-3 | . | TRBV3-1 | TGTGCCAGCAGAGAGCGGACTAGCGGGACCTCAGATACGCAGTATTTT | CASRERTSGTSDTQYF
TRBD1 | TRBJ2-6 | . | TRBV6-5 | TGTGCCAGCAGTTCCTTAACAGGGGATGGGGCCAACGTCCTGACTTTC | CASSSLTGDGANVLTF
TRBD1 | TRBJ2-7 | few | TRBV7-8 | TGTGCCAGCAGCTCGGACAGGGAGACCTACGAGCAGTACTTC | CASSSDRETYEQYF
. | TRBJ2-7 | . | TRBV20-1 | TGCAGTGCTACCACTAGTGTCGAGGAGCAGTACTTC | CSATTSVEEQYF
. | TRBJ1-2 | . | TRBV12-3/TRBV12-4 | TGTGCCAGCAGTTCCAGGGGCGATTACTATGGCTACACCTTC | CASSSRGDYYGYTF
. | TRBJ1-1 | . | TRBV5-1 | TGCGCCAGCAGCTTGGCCGGGGGGGCGACCTTAAACACTGAAGCTTTCTTT | CASSLAGGATLNTEAFF
. | TRBJ1-5 | few | TRBV7-9 | TGTGCCAGCAGCTTAGCTGACGGGGGGCCCTATCAGCCCCAGCATTTT | CASSLADGGPYQPQHF
TRBD2 | TRBJ2-5 | . | TRBV10-3 | TGTGCCATCAGTGCTAGCGGGAGGGCCCAAGAGACCCAGTACTTC | CAISASGRAQETQYF
. | TRBJ1-6 | . | TRBV27 | TGTGCCAGCAGTTTACAGGGGCCCCAGTACTCACCCCTCCACTTT | CASSLQGPQYSPLHF
. | TRBJ2-7 | . | TRBV20-1 | TGCAGTGCTAGAGATCATGCAGGGAGCTACGAGCAGTACTTC | CSARDHAGSYEQYF
TRBD2 | TRBJ2-3 | few | TRBV11-2 | TGTGCCAGCAGCTCCCGACGCTTTAGCGGGGCTAGCACAGATACGCAGTATTTT | CASSSRRFSGASTDTQYF
. | TRBJ2-1 | few | TRBV12-3/TRBV12-4 | TGTGCCAGCAGTTTAGCCGGGGACCATGGGGAGCAGTTCTTC | CASSLAGDHGEQFF
. | TRBJ2-3 | . | TRBV4-1 | TGCGCCAGCAGCCAAGGTGGGCTAGTTGCAGATACGCAGTATTTT | CASSQGGLVADTQYF
TRBD1 | TRBJ1-4 | few | TRBV28 | TGTGCCAGCAGTTTACGCCTGGGACAGGGGGCAGCGGAAAAACTGTTTTTT | CASSLRLGQGAAEKLFF
. | TRBJ2-1 | few | TRBV3-1 | TGTGCCAGCAGCAAAAAGAACGTCGGCTCCTACAATGAGCAGTTCTTC | CASSKKNVGSYNEQFF
. | TRBJ1-2 | . | TRBV20-1 | TGCAGTGCTAGTGGGCTGGGGGTCGTCTATGGCTACACCTTC | CSASGLGVVYGYTF
. | TRBJ1-2 | few | TRBV21-1 | TGTGCCAGCAGCTATTCTGGGGTTTTCAACTATGGCTACACCTTC | CASSYSGVFNYGYTF
TRBD2 | TRBJ2-3 | . | TRBV5-1 | TGCGCCAGCAGCACATCGACTAGCGGGGGGGTGACAGATACGCAGTATTTT | CASSTSTSGGVTDTQYF
TRBD2 | TRBJ2-7 | . | TRBV11-2 | TGTGCCAGCAGCTCTCAGAGGGTAGCGGGAGGAAGCTCCTACGAGCAGTACTTC | CASSSQRVAGGSSYEQYF
TRBD1 | TRBJ1-2 | many | TRBV12-3/TRBV12-4 | TGTGCCAGCAGTTTCGGACAGGGCCATATTTATGGCTACACCTTC | CASSFGQGHIYGYTF